This T cell receptor beta chain is drawn from a study of blood T cells in healthy people across ages. A sample-barcoded 5' primer and a J-beta primer mix were used in a second PCR of about 7 to 11 cycles. TCRdb recomputed calls from the 5' RACE reads with MiXCR, one row per CDR3 protein. The sample consists of 1.5 million to 2 million distinct CDR3 sequences, around half of them appearing once. The germline gives CDR1 DFQATT, CDR2 SNEGSKA (reference sequence). CDR3 length: 14 amino acids. Trimming at V came to 5 bases and at J to 6 bases, leaving 10 bases not matched to a gene. This chain uses TRBV20-1 with TRBJ2-1; the match to TRBD1 covers 7 bases. Material for sequencing was blood. The receptor comes from a woman aged 40 to 50 in good health. This CDR3 is CSAGKGARGNEQFF. DNA of the CDR3: TGCAGTGCTGGGAAGGGGGCTCGGGGCAATGAGCAGTTCTTC.